Presented here are 18 T cell receptor beta chains from one specimen sequenced in a study of blood T cell repertoires in COVID-19. Data came from immunoSEQ multiplex PCR; TCRdb stores just in-frame clones and leaves some out. The profile shows roughly 700,000 clones, 85% to 90% of them singletons. Sequenced material: peripheral blood. The source of these receptors is a woman under 30 with acute or convalescent COVID-19.

The chain employs TRBV19 and TRBJ2-5; the D gene is possibly TRBD2 (5 bases). CDR1 LNHDA and CDR2 SQIVND come from the germline V gene (reference sequence). V dropped 5 bases and J dropped 2 bases, with 15 bases sitting between them. This CDR3 is built from 15 residues. The CDR3 loop reads CASSRSSQRQETQYF. CDR3 in DNA: TGTGCCAGTAGTCGTAGCTCACAGCGGCAAGAGACCCAGTACTTC.

V is TRBV30 and J is TRBJ1-4, with D maybe TRBD1 (6 bases). Trimming took 1 base from V and 7 from J, leaving 10 bases between them. The length of the CDR3 is 13 residues. Germline V gene sequence: CDR1 GTSNPN, CDR2 SVGIG (reference sequence). The CDR3 sequence: CAWSEGGSEKLFF. CDR3 nucleotides: TGTGCCTGGAGTGAAGGGGGAAGTGAAAAACTGTTTTTT.

The chain carries TRBV6-2 or TRBV6-3 and TRBJ1-1; 7 bases agree with TRBD1. Germline V gives CDR1 MNHEY, CDR2 SVGEGT. The length of the CDR3 is 12 residues. V was clipped by 2 bases and J by 6 bases; unmatched bases: 0. CDR3 in DNA: TGTGCCAGCAGTTACCAGGGGGCTGAAGCTTTCTTT. Its translation is CASSYQGAEAFF.

The chain employs TRBV7-3 and TRBJ1-6; 8 positions match TRBD1. Trimming cost V 4 bases and J 10 bases; bases outside gene matches: 12. The CDR3 spans 16 residues. Germline CDR1 SGHTA, CDR2 FQGTGA. The CDR3, as DNA: TGTGCCAGCAGCTCGACAGGGGAAGGAAAGGGATCACCCCTCCACTTT. Translation: CASSSTGEGKGSPLHF. The complete variable domain, with remaining parts taken from reference TRBV7-3 and TRBJ1-6, reads GAGVSQTPSNKVTEKGKYVELRCDPISGHTALYWYRQSLGQGPEFLIYFQGTGAADDSGLPNDRFFAVRPEGSVSTLKIQRTERGDSAVYLCASSSTGEGKGSPLHFGNGTRLTVT.

V and J are TRBV11-2 and TRBJ1-4; weak D call: TRBD1 (5 bases). The CDR3 is made up of 17 amino acids. The germline V gene encodes CDR1 SGHAT and CDR2 FQNNGV. V gave up 5 bases and J gave up 8 bases, with 24 bases separating them. In DNA form, the CDR3 reads TGTGCCAGCAGCCGCGTTAGGGTCAGGGATGCAGGAGAAAAACTGTTTTTT. Protein product: CASSRVRVRDAGEKLFF.

The chain uses TRBV12-3 or TRBV12-4 and TRBJ2-5, with D perhaps matching TRBD2 (5 bases). V was clipped by 6 bases and J by 4 bases, with 9 bases between them. This CDR3 has 12 amino acids. CDR3 in amino acids: CASSRRPETQYF. CDR3 DNA sequence: TGTGCCAGCAGCCGGAGGCCAGAGACCCAGTACTTC.

Here the CDR3 reads CASSLRGAQETQYF. CDR3 DNA sequence: TGTGCCAGCAGTCTCCGGGGGGCCCAAGAGACCCAGTACTTC. This chain uses TRBV6-5 with TRBJ2-5; a weak D match, TRBD2 (7 bases). The CDR3 is 14 amino acids. Looked up from germline, CDR1 is MNHEY and CDR2 is SVGAGI. Trimming took off 5 bases at V and 1 base at J, with 11 bases between the two ends.

This chain connects TRBV7-2 to TRBJ1-2, with TRBD1 identical over 9 bases. The junction had 12 bases not matched to a gene; V was cut back by 0 bases and J by 4 bases. Germline lookup yields CDR1 SGHTA and CDR2 FQGNSA. The CDR3 sequence is 18 residues long. CDR3 sequence reads: CASSLAVDRGGLPYGYTF. In DNA, the CDR3 is TGTGCCAGCAGCTTAGCGGTGGACAGGGGTGGCCTCCCCTATGGCTACACCTTC.

This clone was observed once. V gene TRBV6-5 combines with J gene TRBJ2-3, with D perhaps matching TRBD2 (6 bases). Trimming took 8 bases from V and 6 from J, leaving 21 bases between them. Germline V gene lookup returns CDR1 MNHEY and CDR2 SVGAGI. The CDR3 contains 15 residues. The CDR3 loop is CASLLLGGDSDTQYF. The CDR3 DNA is TGTGCCAGCCTCCTTCTGGGCGGGGATTCGGATACGCAGTATTTT.

The J gene is TRBJ1-1, the V gene TRBV11-1, with 7 nucleotides matching TRBD1. The germline V gene encodes CDR1 SGHAT and CDR2 FQDESV (reference sequence). The J segment lost 10 bases and the V segment lost 3 bases, leaving 8 bases of the junction unmatched. The CDR3 spans 13 residues. The CDR3 here is CASSLRGTEGAFF. The CDR3 nucleotides read TGTGCCAGCAGCTTGAGGGGGACAGAAGGAGCTTTCTTT.

Here the CDR3 reads CASSLGAGSTDTQYF. The CDR3 DNA reads TGTGCCAGCAGCCTAGGGGCGGGAAGCACAGATACGCAGTATTTT. V and J are TRBV3-1 (or the pseudogene TRBV3-2) and TRBJ2-3; weak D call: TRBD2 (6 bases). The CDR3 has 15 amino acids. Germline lookup yields CDR1 LGHDT and CDR2 YNNKEL (reference sequence). V dropped 4 bases and J dropped 0 bases, with 11 bases sitting between them.

This clone was counted a single time. V gene TRBV5-4 combines with J gene TRBJ1-5, with D maybe TRBD1 (5 bases). The CDR3 length is 14 residues. Trimming removed 4 bases at V and 7 bases at J, with 15 bases between. Looked up from germline, CDR1 is SGHNT and CDR2 is YYREEE (reference sequence). The CDR3 loop is CASSIGTVGQPQHF. The CDR3, as DNA: TGTGCCAGCAGCATAGGGACTGTTGGGCAGCCCCAGCATTTT.

In this sample, this clone turned up once. The V call is TRBV7-2, the J call TRBJ2-5; TRBD1 matches 8 bases. The V gene's germline CDR1 is SGHTA and CDR2 FQGNSA. The CDR3 is 15 amino acids. V lost 4 bases to trimming and J lost 5 bases; unmatched junction nucleotides: 9. The DNA for the CDR3 is TGTGCCAGCAGCTCGAAGACAGGGGTAATCGAGACCCAGTACTTC. Protein sequence: CASSSKTGVIETQYF.

The J gene is TRBJ1-1, the V gene TRBV6-5; 9 bases fit TRBD1. This CDR3 contains 15 residues. Per the germline V gene, CDR1 is MNHEY and CDR2 is SVGAGI. With 2 bases clipped from V and 6 bases from J, the junction kept 7 bases outside the gene matches. CDR3 residues: CASSYPPGQGAEAFF. CDR3 nucleotide sequence: TGTGCCAGCAGTTACCCCCCGGGACAGGGTGCTGAAGCTTTCTTT.

This sequence joins TRBV7-2 and TRBJ1-2; 8 bases line up with TRBD1. V lost 2 bases, J lost 4 bases, and 3 bases stayed unmatched. Germline CDR1 SGHTA, CDR2 FQGNSA. There are 14 residues in the CDR3. This CDR3 is CASSLSGTGYGYTF. The CDR3 DNA reads TGTGCCAGCAGCTTATCCGGGACAGGCTATGGCTACACCTTC.

This chain links TRBV6-5 with TRBJ1-5; maybe TRBD1 (5 bases). With 11 bases removed from V and 5 bases from J, the gap between germline ends came to 16 bases. Germline-derived CDR1 and CDR2 are MNHEY and SVGAGI. This CDR3 has 13 residues. DNA for the CDR3: TGTGCCTGTGACAACGACAGTTATCAGCCCCAGCATTTT. Translation: CACDNDSYQPQHF.

The chain recombines TRBV13 with TRBJ1-2; tentatively, D is TRBD1 (5 bases). The V end was cut by 6 bases, the J end by 8 bases, with 19 bases between. This CDR3 comprises 14 residues. Germline V CDR1 and CDR2: PRHDT, FYEKMQ (reference sequence). The CDR3: CASSSPRATFGYTF. For the CDR3, the DNA is TGTGCCAGCAGTTCTCCCAGGGCCACTTTCGGCTACACCTTC.

In this sample, this clone turned up once. The CDR3 protein is CAWRSGGRTEAFF. Written as DNA, the CDR3 is TGTGCCTGGAGATCCGGGGGGAGGACTGAAGCTTTCTTT. J is TRBJ1-1 and V is TRBV30; maybe TRBD1 (5 bases). There are 13 residues in the CDR3. Germline CDR1 and CDR2: GTSNPN and SVGIG (reference sequence). V was cut by 3 bases and J by 5 bases, with 13 bases left in between.